This TCR beta chain was profiled in a study of neurological immune-mediated disorders. Germline assignment: CDR1 DFQATT and CDR2 SNEGSKA (reference sequence). This CDR3 has 15 amino acids. The V end was cut by 6 bases, the J end by 0 bases, with 15 bases between. The cDNA was produced through 5'RACE with 10-nucleotide random UMIs. TCRdb re-called the 5' RACE reads through MiXCR, storing one row per CDR3 protein. The sample has 60,000 to 80,000 distinct CDR3 sequences, less than 6% seen once; the top ten hold roughly 3.4%. This clonotype was seen many times. The antigen remains unidentified. Regarding the study as a whole: Among 34 multiple sclerosis patients, 18 had repertoires that phylogenetic grouping placed in one related-CDR3 cluster, a possible signature.

This TCR was recovered from a woman between 50 and 59 years old with multiple sclerosis. Sequencing was performed on PBMCs. V is TRBV20-1 and J is TRBJ2-4; D possibly corresponds to TRBD2 (6 bases). In DNA form, the CDR3 reads TGCAGTGCGAGGGACTCCTCCCTAGCCAAAAACATTCAGTACTTC. It codes for CSARDSSLAKNIQYF.